The TCR beta chain described here comes from a study of Ad26.COV2.S vaccination and SARS-CoV-2 variants. Using immunoSEQ multiplex PCR, the repertoire was profiled, and TCRdb retains in-frame clones only, with some absent. The data hold about 400,000 clones, with 83% observed a single time. Whole-study findings and limits: The TCR breadth and depth analyses may have understated or missed part of the total T cell responses.

Treatment of the sample: some 20 received Ad26.COV2.S at low or high dose, single or two shots; roughly 5 received placebo; per-sample allocation not given. Repertoires come from day 63 after the first vaccine or placebo injection. CDR1 MGHRA and CDR2 YSYEKL come from the germline V gene. The CDR3 is made up of 16 amino acids. V was pared by 1 base and J by 0 bases, with 3 bases of the junction left unmatched. In the case of this clone: The antigen is not known.

The rearrangement links TRBV4-1 to TRBJ2-3; TRBD2 agrees at 8 bases. The sequenced sample was peripheral blood, obtained in a trial of Ad26.COV2.S vaccine versus placebo. This clonotype was obtained from a person aged 18-60 years who received the Ad26.COV2.S COVID-19 vaccine or a placebo. The chain's CDR3 is CASSQVAGISTDTQYF. CDR3 nucleotides: TGCGCCAGCAGCCAAGTAGCGGGAATCAGCACAGATACGCAGTATTTT.